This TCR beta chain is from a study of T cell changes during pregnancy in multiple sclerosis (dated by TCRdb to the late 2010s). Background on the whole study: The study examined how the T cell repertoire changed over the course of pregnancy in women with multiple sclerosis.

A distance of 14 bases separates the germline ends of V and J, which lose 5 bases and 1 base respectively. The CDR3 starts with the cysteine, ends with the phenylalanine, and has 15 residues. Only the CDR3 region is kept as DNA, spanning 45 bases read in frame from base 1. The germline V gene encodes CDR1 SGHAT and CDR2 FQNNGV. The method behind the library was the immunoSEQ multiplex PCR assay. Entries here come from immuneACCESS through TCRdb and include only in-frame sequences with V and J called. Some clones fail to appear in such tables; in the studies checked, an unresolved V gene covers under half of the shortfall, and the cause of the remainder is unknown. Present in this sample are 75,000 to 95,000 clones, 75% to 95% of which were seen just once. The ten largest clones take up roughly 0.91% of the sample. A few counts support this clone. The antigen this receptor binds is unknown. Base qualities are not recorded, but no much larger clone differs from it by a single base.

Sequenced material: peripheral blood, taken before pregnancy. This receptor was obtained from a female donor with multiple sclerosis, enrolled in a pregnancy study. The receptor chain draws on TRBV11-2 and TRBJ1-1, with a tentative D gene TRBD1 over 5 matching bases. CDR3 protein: CASSERQRQNTEAFF. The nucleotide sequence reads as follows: TGTGCCAGCAGCGAACGACAGCGCCAGAACACTGAAGCTTTCTTT.